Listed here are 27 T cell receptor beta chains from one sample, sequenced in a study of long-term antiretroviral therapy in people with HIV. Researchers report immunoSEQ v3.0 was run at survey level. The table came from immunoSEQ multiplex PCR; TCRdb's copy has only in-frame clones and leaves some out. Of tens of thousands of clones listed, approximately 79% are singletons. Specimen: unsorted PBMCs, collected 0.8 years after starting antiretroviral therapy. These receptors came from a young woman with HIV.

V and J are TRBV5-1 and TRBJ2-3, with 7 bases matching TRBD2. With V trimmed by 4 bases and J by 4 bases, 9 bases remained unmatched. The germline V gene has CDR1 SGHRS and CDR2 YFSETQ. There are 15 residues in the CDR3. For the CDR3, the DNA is TGCGCCAGCAGCAGGGCGGGAGAGGTCGCAGATACGCAGTATTTT. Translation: CASSRAGEVADTQYF.

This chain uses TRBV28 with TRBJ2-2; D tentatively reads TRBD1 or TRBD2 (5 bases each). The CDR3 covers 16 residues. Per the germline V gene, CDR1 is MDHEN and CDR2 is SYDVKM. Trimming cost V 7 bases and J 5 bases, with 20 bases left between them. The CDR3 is CASIMTGGVGTGELFF. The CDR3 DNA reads TGTGCCAGCATCATGACTGGGGGAGTGGGAACCGGGGAGCTGTTTTTT.

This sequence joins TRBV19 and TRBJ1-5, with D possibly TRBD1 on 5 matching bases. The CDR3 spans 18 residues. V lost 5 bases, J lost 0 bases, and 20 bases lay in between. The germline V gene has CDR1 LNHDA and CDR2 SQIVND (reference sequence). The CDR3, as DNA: TGTGCCAGTAGTCCTGGAGACAGATTATTATATAGCAATCAGCCCCAGCATTTT. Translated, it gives CASSPGDRLLYSNQPQHF.

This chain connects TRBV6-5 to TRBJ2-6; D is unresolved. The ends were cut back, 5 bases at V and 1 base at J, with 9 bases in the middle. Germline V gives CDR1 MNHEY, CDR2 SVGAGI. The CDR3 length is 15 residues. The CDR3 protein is CASSAASSGANVLTF. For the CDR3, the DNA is TGTGCCAGCAGTGCTGCCTCTTCTGGGGCCAACGTCCTGACTTTC.

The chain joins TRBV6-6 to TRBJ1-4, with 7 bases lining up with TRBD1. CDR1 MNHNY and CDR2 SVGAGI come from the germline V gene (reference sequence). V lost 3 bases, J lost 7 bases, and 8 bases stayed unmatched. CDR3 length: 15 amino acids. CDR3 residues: CASSYIGAGGEKLFF. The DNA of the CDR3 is TGTGCCAGCAGTTATATTGGGGCAGGGGGTGAAAAACTGTTTTTT.

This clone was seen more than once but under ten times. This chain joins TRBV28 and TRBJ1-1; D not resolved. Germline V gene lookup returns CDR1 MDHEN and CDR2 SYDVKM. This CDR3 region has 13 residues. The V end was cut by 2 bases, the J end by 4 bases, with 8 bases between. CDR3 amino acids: CASSLAGSTEAFF. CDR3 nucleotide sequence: TGTGCCAGCAGTTTAGCTGGGAGCACTGAAGCTTTCTTT.

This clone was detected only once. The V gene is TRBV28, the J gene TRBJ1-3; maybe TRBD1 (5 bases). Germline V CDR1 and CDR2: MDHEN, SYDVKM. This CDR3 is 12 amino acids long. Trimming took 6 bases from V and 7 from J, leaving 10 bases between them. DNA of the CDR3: TGTGCCAGCAGCGGGGACGTTAACACCATATATTTT. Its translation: CASSGDVNTIYF.

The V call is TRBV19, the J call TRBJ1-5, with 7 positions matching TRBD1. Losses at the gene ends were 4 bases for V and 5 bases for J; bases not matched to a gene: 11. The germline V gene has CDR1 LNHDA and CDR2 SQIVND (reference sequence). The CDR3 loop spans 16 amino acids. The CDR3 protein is CASSRPDRLPYQPQHF. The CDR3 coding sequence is TGTGCCAGTAGTAGGCCGGACAGGCTACCCTATCAGCCCCAGCATTTT.

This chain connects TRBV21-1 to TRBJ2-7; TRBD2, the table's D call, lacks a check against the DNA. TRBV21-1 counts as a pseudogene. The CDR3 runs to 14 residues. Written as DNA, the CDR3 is TGTGCCAGCAGCGTAAGCGGGAGCCCCTACGAGCAGTACTTC. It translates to CASSVSGSPYEQYF.

The chain's CDR3 is CASTPQRVGSGANVLTF. CDR3 bases: TGTGCCAGCACCCCCCAACGGGTAGGCTCTGGGGCCAACGTCCTGACTTTC. The chain is built from TRBV2 and TRBJ2-6; D not resolved. Per germline, CDR1 SNHLY and CDR2 FYNNEI. V was cut by 7 bases and J by 0 bases, with 16 bases left in between. This CDR3 is built from 17 residues.

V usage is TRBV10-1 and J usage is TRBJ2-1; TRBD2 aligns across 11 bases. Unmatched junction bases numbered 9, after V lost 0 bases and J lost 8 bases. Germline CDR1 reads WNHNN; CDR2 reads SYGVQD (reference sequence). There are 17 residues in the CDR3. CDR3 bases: TGCGCCAGCAGTGAGTCGAGAGGGCTAGCGGGAGGTTATGAGCAGTTCTTC. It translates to CASSESRGLAGGYEQFF.

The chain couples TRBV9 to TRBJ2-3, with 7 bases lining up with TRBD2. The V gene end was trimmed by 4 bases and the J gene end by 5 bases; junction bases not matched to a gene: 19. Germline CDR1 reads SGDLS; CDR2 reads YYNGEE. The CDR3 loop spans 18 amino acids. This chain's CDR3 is CASSPLAGLVKGGDTQYF. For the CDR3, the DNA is TGTGCCAGCAGCCCGCTGGCTGGACTAGTTAAAGGAGGAGATACGCAGTATTTT.

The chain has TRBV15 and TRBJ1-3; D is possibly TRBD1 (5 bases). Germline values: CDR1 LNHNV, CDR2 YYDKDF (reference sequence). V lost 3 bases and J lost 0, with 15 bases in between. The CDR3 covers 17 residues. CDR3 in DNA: TGTGCCACCAGCAGCCCCTCTGGGGGGTTCTCTGGAAACACCATATATTTT. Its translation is CATSSPSGGFSGNTIYF. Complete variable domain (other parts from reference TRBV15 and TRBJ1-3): DAMVIQNPRYQVTQFGKPVTLSCSQTLNHNVMYWYQQKSSQAPKLLFHYYDKDFNNEADTPDNFQSRRPNTSFCFLDIRSPGLGDTAMYLCATSSPSGGFSGNTIYFGEGSWLTVV.

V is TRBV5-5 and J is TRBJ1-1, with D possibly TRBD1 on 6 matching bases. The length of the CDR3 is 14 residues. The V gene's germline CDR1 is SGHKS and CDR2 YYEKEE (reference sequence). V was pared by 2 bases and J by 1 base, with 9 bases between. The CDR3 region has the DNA TGTGCCAGCAGCTTACAACAGGGGAACACTGAAGCTTTCTTT. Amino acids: CASSLQQGNTEAFF.

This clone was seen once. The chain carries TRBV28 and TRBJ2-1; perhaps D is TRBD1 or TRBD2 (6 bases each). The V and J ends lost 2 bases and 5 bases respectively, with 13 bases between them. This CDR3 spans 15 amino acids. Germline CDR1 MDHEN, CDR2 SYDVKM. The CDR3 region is CASSLAGHLNNEQFF. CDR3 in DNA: TGTGCCAGCAGTTTAGCGGGACATCTCAACAATGAGCAGTTCTTC.

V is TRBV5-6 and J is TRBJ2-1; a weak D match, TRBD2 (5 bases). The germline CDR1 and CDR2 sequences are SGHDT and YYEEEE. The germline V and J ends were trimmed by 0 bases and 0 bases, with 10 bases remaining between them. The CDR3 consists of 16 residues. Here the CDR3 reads CASSLDRGSSYNEQFF. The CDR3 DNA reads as TGTGCCAGCAGCTTGGACCGGGGAAGCTCCTACAATGAGCAGTTCTTC.

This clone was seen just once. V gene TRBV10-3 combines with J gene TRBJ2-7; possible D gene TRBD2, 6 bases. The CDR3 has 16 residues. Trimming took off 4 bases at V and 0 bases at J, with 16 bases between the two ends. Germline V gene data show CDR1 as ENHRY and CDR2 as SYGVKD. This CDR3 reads CAISGGSGSSSYEQYF. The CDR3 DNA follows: TGTGCCATCAGTGGTGGTAGCGGATCAAGCTCCTACGAGCAGTACTTC.

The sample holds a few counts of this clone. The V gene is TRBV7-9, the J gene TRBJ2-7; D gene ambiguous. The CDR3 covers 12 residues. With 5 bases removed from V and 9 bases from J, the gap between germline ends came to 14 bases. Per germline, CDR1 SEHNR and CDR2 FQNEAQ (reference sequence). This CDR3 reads CASSVIPGGQYF. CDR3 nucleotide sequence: TGTGCCAGCAGCGTAATCCCAGGTGGGCAGTACTTC.

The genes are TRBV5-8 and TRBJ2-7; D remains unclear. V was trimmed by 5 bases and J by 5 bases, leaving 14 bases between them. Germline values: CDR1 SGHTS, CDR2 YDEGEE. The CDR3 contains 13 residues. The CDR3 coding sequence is TGTGCCAGCAGACGTTCTCAGGCCCACGAGCAGTACTTC. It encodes CASRRSQAHEQYF.

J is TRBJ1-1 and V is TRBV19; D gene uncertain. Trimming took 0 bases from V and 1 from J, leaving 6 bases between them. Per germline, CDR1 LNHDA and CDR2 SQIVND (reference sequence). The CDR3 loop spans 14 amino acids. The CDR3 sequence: CASSIDRQNTEAFF. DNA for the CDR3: TGTGCCAGTAGTATAGACAGACAGAACACTGAAGCTTTCTTT.

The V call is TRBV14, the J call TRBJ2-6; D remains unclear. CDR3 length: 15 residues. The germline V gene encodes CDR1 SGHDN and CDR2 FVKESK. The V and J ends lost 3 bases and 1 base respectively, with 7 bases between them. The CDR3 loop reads CASSQARSGANVLTF. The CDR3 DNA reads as TGTGCCAGCAGCCAGGCCAGGTCTGGGGCCAACGTCCTGACTTTC.

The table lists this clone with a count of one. The CDR3 DNA is TGTGCCAGCAGCCACACGGGAGGCACTGAAGCTTTCTTT. Translation gives CASSHTGGTEAFF. The chain joins TRBV7-3 to TRBJ1-1, with D hard to call. Between the trimmed V and J ends, which lost 5 bases and 4 bases, there was a span of 11 bases. Per the germline V gene, CDR1 is SGHTA and CDR2 is FQGTGA. The CDR3 is 13 amino acids. Together with reference TRBV7-3 and TRBJ1-1, the CDR3 gives the full variable domain: GAGVSQTPSNKVTEKGKYVELRCDPISGHTALYWYRQSLGQGPEFLIYFQGTGAADDSGLPNDRFFAVRPEGSVSTLKIQRTERGDSAVYLCASSHTGGTEAFFGQGTRLTVV.

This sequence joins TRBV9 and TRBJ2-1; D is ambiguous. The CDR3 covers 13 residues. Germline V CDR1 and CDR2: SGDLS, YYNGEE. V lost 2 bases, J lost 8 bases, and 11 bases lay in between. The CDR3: CASSVDGSDEQFF. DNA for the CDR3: TGTGCCAGCAGCGTCGACGGCTCGGATGAGCAGTTCTTC.

The CDR3 here is CASSPRTDGYTF. Written as DNA, the CDR3 is TGTGCCAGCAGCCCCCGGACAGATGGCTACACCTTC. This chain joins TRBV7-2 and TRBJ1-2, with a weak D call TRBD1 (6 bases). Trimming left V 5 bases short and J 6 bases short, with 10 bases between. Germline CDR1 is SGHTA and CDR2 is FQGNSA. The CDR3 runs to 12 residues.

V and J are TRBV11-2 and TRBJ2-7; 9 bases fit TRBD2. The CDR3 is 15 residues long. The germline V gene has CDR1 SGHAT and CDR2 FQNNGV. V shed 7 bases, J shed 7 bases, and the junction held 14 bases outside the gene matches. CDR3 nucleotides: TGTGCCAGCAACCCACCTAGCGGGAAGAGAAGGGAGCAGTACTTC. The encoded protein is CASNPPSGKRREQYF.

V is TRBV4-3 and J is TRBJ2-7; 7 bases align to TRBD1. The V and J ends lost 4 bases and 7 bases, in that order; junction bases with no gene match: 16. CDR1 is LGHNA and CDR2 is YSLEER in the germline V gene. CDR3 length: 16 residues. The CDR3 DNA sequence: TGCGCCAGCAGCCGGACCTGGGGTAGGGGGCTGGCTGAGCAGTACTTC. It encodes CASSRTWGRGLAEQYF.

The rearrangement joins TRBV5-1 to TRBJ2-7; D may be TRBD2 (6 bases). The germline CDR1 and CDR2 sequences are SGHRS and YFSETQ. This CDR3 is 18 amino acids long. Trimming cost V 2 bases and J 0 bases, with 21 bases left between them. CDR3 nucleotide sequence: TGCGCCAGCAGCTTACGAGCCCCCCTAGCGACTTACTCCTACGAGCAGTACTTC. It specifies CASSLRAPLATYSYEQYF.